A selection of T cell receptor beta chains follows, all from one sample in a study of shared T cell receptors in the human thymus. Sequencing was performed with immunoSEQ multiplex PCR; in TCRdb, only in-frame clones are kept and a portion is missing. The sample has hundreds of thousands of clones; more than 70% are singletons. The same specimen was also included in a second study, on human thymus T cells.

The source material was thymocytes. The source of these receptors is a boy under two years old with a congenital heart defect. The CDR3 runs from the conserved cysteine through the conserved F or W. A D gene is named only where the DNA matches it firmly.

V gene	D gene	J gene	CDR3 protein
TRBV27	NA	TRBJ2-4	CASSRGGSPKNIQYF
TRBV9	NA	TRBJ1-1	CASSARGNTEAFF
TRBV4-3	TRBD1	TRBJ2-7	CASSQDRGQSRYEQYF
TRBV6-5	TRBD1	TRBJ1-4	CASRPHRGNNEKLFF
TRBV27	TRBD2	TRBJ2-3	CASSRPGLAAGTDTQYF
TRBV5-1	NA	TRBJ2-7	CASSLPTPTGEQYF
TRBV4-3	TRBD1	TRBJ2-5	CASSQGDSEQETQYF
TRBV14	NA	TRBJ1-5	CASSQDRVFNQPQHF
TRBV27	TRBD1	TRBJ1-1	CASSPRWTGGKNTEAFF
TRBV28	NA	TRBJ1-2	CASTLGTHYGYTF
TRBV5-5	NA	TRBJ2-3	CASSLRQGTDTQYF
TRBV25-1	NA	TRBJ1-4	CASSEPRGFGEKLFF
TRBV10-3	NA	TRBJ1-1	CAISGRTAYHDTEAFF
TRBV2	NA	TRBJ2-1	CASSEAATRGGSYNEQFF
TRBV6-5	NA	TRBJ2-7	CASRGLYYEQYF
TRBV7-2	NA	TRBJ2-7	CASSFRQTTYEQYF
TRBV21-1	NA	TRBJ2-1	CASTTFRDRDYNEQFF
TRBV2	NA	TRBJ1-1	CASSAPGIHTEAFF
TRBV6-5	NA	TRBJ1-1	CASRMSPVWNTEAFF
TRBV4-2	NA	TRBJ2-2	CASSQVPGFGELFF
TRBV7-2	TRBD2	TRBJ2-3	CASSLRAGGTGDTQYF
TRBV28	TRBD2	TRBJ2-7	CASSFRASGSNEQYF
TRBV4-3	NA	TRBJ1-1	CASSQDLDSFLNTEAFF
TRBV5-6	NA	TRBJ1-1	CASSFRGDAFF
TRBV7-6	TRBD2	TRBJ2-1	CASSTDWTSGTQLDYNEQFF
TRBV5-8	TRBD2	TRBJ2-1	CASYFWETSGETYNEQFF
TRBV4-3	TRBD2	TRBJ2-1	CASSRKSGTRNEQFF
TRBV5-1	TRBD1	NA	CASSLKTGTYEQYF
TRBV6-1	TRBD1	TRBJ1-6	CASSARDRGKRNSPLHF
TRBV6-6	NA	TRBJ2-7	CASSCFSVLGEQYF
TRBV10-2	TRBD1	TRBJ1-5	CASRRDRVQGNQPQHF
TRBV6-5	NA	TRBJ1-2	CASGGPYGYTF
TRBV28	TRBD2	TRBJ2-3	CAIKLAGGYTDTQYF